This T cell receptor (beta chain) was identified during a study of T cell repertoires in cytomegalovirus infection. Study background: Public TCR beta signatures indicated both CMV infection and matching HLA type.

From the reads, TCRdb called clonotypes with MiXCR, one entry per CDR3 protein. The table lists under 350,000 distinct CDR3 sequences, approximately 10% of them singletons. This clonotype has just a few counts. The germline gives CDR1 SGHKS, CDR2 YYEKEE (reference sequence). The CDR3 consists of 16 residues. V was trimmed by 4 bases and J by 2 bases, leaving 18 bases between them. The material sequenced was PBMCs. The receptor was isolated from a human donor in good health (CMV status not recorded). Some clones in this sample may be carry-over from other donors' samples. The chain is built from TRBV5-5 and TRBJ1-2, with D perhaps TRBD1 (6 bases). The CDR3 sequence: CASSPFPGGLNYGYTF. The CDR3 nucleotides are TGTGCCAGCAGCCCATTCCCCGGGGGGCTAAACTATGGCTACACCTTC.